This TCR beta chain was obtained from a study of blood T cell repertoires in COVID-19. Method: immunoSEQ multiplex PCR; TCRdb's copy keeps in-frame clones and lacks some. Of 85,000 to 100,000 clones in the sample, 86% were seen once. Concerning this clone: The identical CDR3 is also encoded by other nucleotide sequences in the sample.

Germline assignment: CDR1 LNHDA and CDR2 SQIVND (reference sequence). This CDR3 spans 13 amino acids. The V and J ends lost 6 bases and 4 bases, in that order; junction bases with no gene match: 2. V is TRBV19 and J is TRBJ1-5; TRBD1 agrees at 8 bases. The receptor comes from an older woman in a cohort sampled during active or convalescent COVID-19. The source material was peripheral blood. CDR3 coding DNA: TGTGCCAGTAGCAGGGACAGGAATCAGCCCCAGCATTTT. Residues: CASSRDRNQPQHF.